Below, 19 T cell receptor beta chains from the same sample are listed, as sequenced in a study of CD8 T cells in Susac syndrome. Random hexamers served to reverse transcribe roughly 0.5 to 1 ug RNA. TCRdb re-analysed the immunoSEQ multiplex PCR reads in MiXCR, keeping a single row per CDR3 protein. The sample carries 200,000 or so distinct CDR3 sequences, more than 90% recorded once. The sequenced sample consisted of CD4+ T cells from PBMCs. The source is a human donor with multiple sclerosis.

Turning to this clonotype: The junction does not match germline at one end; this may be a read error. The J gene is TRBJ2-1, the V gene TRBV7-7; TRBD1 agrees at 9 bases. Per the germline V gene, CDR1 is SSHAT and CDR2 is FNYEAQ (reference sequence). There are 14 residues in the CDR3. CDR3 DNA sequence: TGTGCTAGCAGCCGGACAGGGGACTACAATGAGCAGTTCTTC. Its protein product is CASSRTGDYNEQFF.

V gene TRBV9 combines with J gene TRBJ1-5; TRBD1 is a possible D gene (5 bases). CDR1 is SGDLS and CDR2 is YYNGEE in the germline V gene. Trimming left V 4 bases short and J 7 bases short, with 15 bases between. The CDR3 loop spans 14 amino acids. CDR3 nucleotides: TGTGCCAGCAGCCCTCGGGACTTGTGGCAGCCCCAGCATTTT. Its protein product is CASSPRDLWQPQHF.

The rearrangement uses TRBV2 and TRBJ1-5, with D tentatively TRBD1 (6 bases). CDR1 and CDR2 (germline): SNHLY, FYNNEI. The CDR3 covers 15 residues. V shed 7 bases and J shed 2 bases, with 15 bases lying between them. DNA for the CDR3: TGTGCCAGCACGACAGAATCAGGGGGCAATCAGCCCCAGCATTTT. It encodes CASTTESGGNQPQHF.

V and J are TRBV29-1 and TRBJ1-1; D call uncertain. The CDR3 totals 14 residues. With 2 bases removed from V and 1 base from J, the gap between germline ends came to 11 bases. The germline gives CDR1 SQVTM, CDR2 ANQGSEA. Here the CDR3 DNA reads TGCAGCGTTGAATCCCGACACTCGAACACTGAAGCTTTCTTT. Translation: CSVESRHSNTEAFF.

This chain uses TRBV20-1 with TRBJ1-1, with D possibly TRBD1 on 5 matching bases. Trimming left V 6 bases short and J 8 bases short, with 13 bases between. Germline-derived CDR1 and CDR2 are DFQATT and SNEGSKA (reference sequence). There are 11 residues in the CDR3. The CDR3 region has the DNA TGCAGTGCATCCGGGGGGGTGGAAGCTTTCTTT. Amino acid sequence: CSASGGVEAFF.

This chain joins TRBV19 and TRBJ1-5; weak D call: TRBD1 (6 bases). The CDR3 has 14 amino acids. The germline V gene encodes CDR1 LNHDA and CDR2 SQIVND (reference sequence). Trimming pared 9 bases from V and 1 base from J, leaving 13 bases between. DNA of the CDR3: TGTGCCAGCAGGGGACTAAAGAGCAATCAGCCCCAGCATTTT. Translating gives CASRGLKSNQPQHF.

This chain connects TRBV12-3 or TRBV12-4 to TRBJ2-7; D may correspond to TRBD1 or TRBD2 (5 bases each). V dropped 2 bases and J dropped 8 bases, with 7 bases sitting between them. This CDR3 has 11 amino acids. The CDR3 spells CASSLLGQQYF. CDR3 DNA sequence: TGTGCCAGCAGTTTATTGGGACAGCAGTACTTC.

The gene calls are TRBV18 and TRBJ1-1, with D hard to call. Germline V CDR1 and CDR2: KGHSH, LQKENI. The CDR3 extends over 14 amino acids. Trimming removed 3 bases at V and 3 bases at J, with 11 bases between. The CDR3 loop reads CASSPTMGDTEAFF. The CDR3 DNA sequence: TGTGCCAGCTCACCCACAATGGGTGACACTGAAGCTTTCTTT.

V gene TRBV7-9 combines with J gene TRBJ1-1; no definite D call. The CDR3 has 14 amino acids. The germline CDR1 and CDR2 sequences are SEHNR and FQNEAQ (reference sequence). Here the CDR3 DNA reads TGTGCAGCCGGGTATCCCGAGGTGAACACTGAAGCTTTCTTT. As protein: CAAGYPEVNTEAFF.

Written as DNA, the CDR3 is TGCAGTGCCCCGAGCACAGATACGCAGTATTTT. This codes for CSAPSTDTQYF. This chain links TRBV20-1 with TRBJ2-3; D gene uncertain. Deletions cut 6 bases from V and 0 bases from J, with 4 bases between. The CDR3 contains 11 residues. Germline V gene lookup returns CDR1 DFQATT and CDR2 SNEGSKA (reference sequence).

The J gene is TRBJ2-7, the V gene TRBV30; 9 positions agree with TRBD2. The CDR3 totals 16 residues. CDR1 is GTSNPN, CDR2 SVGIG, per germline (reference sequence). J was trimmed by 2 bases and V by 0 bases; bases with no gene match: 8. The chain's CDR3 is CAWSVGSLAGPYEQYF. Written as DNA, the CDR3 is TGTGCCTGGAGTGTAGGGTCGCTAGCGGGACCCTACGAGCAGTACTTC.

The chain links TRBV5-8 to TRBJ1-5, with D unresolved. The CDR3 spans 13 residues. V lost 4 bases and J lost 7, with 12 bases in between. Germline V gene lookup returns CDR1 SGHTS and CDR2 YDEGEE. The CDR3 loop reads CASSRQQRQPQHF. The CDR3 DNA reads TGTGCCAGCAGCCGACAACAAAGGCAGCCCCAGCATTTT.

The chain couples TRBV12-3 or TRBV12-4 to TRBJ2-1, with D unresolved. V was trimmed by 3 bases and J by 12 bases, leaving 12 bases between them. This CDR3 spans 12 amino acids. The CDR3 nucleotides are TGTGCCAGCAGTTTTCTTTTGAGGTGGCAGTTCTTC. This encodes CASSFLLRWQFF.

The chain joins TRBV6-6 to TRBJ2-7; D ambiguous. CDR3 length: 12 amino acids. With 0 bases removed from V and 6 bases from J, the gap between germline ends came to 6 bases. Germline CDR1 and CDR2: MNHNY and SVGAGI (reference sequence). In DNA, the CDR3 is TGTGCCAGCAGTTACTCGTTGGCCGAGCAGTACTTC. It translates to CASSYSLAEQYF.

The CDR3 DNA follows: TGTGCCATCAGTGAGTTAAATTCGAGGAACGAGCAGTACTTC. Its translation is CAISELNSRNEQYF. The V gene is TRBV10-3, the J gene TRBJ2-7, with D unclear. The CDR3 spans 14 residues. Germline CDR1 reads ENHRY; CDR2 reads SYGVKD. Trimming stripped 1 base from V and 5 bases from J, with 12 bases between.

The J gene is TRBJ2-7, the V gene TRBV7-8, with 11 nucleotides matching TRBD1. CDR3 length equals 13 residues. The germline V gene encodes CDR1 SGHVS and CDR2 FQNEAQ. V lost 3 bases, J lost 5 bases, and 0 bases stayed unmatched. The CDR3: CASSLDRGHEQYF. The DNA for the CDR3 is TGTGCCAGCAGCTTGGACAGGGGGCACGAGCAGTACTTC. The full variable domain, rest sourced from reference TRBV7-8 and TRBJ2-7, is GAGVSQSPRYKVAKRGQDVALRCDPISGHVSLFWYQQALGQGPEFLTYFQNEAQLDKSGLPSDRFFAERPEGSVSTLKIQRTQQEDSAVYLCASSLDRGHEQYFGPGTRLTVT.

This clonotype was observed once. The chain is built from TRBV3-1 and TRBJ2-5, with 11 bases that match TRBD2. Losses at the gene ends were 1 base for V and 2 bases for J; bases not matched to a gene: 6. Germline assignment: CDR1 LGHDT and CDR2 YNNKEL (reference sequence). The CDR3 sequence is 17 residues long. CDR3 coding DNA: TGTGCCAGCAGCCAAGTCTTTAGACTAGCGGGGCAAGAGACCCAGTACTTC. Amino acid sequence: CASSQVFRLAGQETQYF.

This chain connects TRBV2 to TRBJ2-7, with TRBD2 as a possible D gene (7 bases). V was shortened by 2 bases and J by 2 bases, with 10 bases between the two germline ends. Per the germline V gene, CDR1 is SNHLY and CDR2 is FYNNEI. This CDR3 has 14 amino acids. The CDR3 sequence is CASSEWEGAYEQYF. Here the CDR3 DNA reads TGTGCCAGCAGTGAATGGGAGGGGGCCTACGAGCAGTACTTC.

The rearrangement joins TRBV19 to TRBJ2-2; D is undetermined. CDR3 length: 16 residues. V lost 4 bases to trimming and J lost 1 base, with 13 bases between them. The germline CDR1 and CDR2 sequences are LNHDA and SQIVND (reference sequence). This CDR3 reads CASSRDRPMNTGELFF. The CDR3 DNA sequence: TGTGCCAGTAGTAGGGATCGGCCCATGAACACCGGGGAGCTGTTTTTT. Full variable domain (rest looked up from reference TRBV19 and TRBJ2-2): DGGITQSPKYLFRKEGQNVTLSCEQNLNHDAMYWYRQDPGQGLRLIYYSQIVNDFQKGDIAEGYSVSREKKESFPLTVTSAQKNPTAFYLCASSRDRPMNTGELFFGEGSRLTVL.